This entry lists 10 T cell receptor beta chains sequenced from one sample in a study of memory B cells and T cells in multiple sclerosis (dated by TCRdb to 2017 to 2018). Their antigens remain unidentified. After stimulus-free culture of CFSE-labeled PBMCs, the autoproliferating (CFSEdim) and non-proliferating (CFSEhi) T cell fractions were sequenced separately. Altogether, 5x10^7 CFSE-labeled PBMCs were kept in culture for roughly 7 days with no stimulus, after which the replicate wells were combined. The library was built by means of the immunoSEQ multiplex PCR assay. TCRdb retrieved this table from immuneACCESS and kept in-frame rearrangements only. Not all clones are present; in checked studies, unresolved V genes account for under half, and no reason is known for the remainder. The sample data list 46,000 or so clones, and roughly four fifths of these were observed just once. The ten top clones hold about 1.1% of the sample.

The sample consisted of PBMCs from blood kept in culture. The receptors were sampled from a human donor with multiple sclerosis.

The chain carries TRBV11-2 and TRBJ2-3; 11 positions agree with TRBD2. The CDR3 sequence is 14 residues long. CDR1 and CDR2 (germline): SGHAT, FQNNGV. The trim removed 6 bases at V and 4 bases at J, leaving 3 bases unmatched. The CDR3 nucleotides are TGTGCCAGCAGTCTTAGCGGGGGGGCAGATACGCAGTATTTT. As protein: CASSLSGGADTQYF.

The V call is TRBV5-1, the J call TRBJ2-7, with 12 bases identical to TRBD2. Per the germline V gene, CDR1 is SGHRS and CDR2 is YFSETQ. The CDR3 runs to 15 residues. V dropped 4 bases and J dropped 4; count of bases not matched to a gene: 6. In DNA form, the CDR3 reads TGCGCCAGCAGCCACGGACTAGCGGGACCTTACGAGCAGTACTTC. This translates into CASSHGLAGPYEQYF.

The chain uses TRBV6-5 and TRBJ2-1; TRBD1 agrees at 9 bases. Germline lookup yields CDR1 MNHEY and CDR2 SVGAGI. Losses at the gene ends were 5 bases for V and 3 bases for J; bases not matched to a gene: 2. CDR3 length: 14 amino acids. The CDR3 bases are TGTGCCAGCAGTAGGACAGGGGTCTACAATGAGCAGTTCTTC. It yields the protein CASSRTGVYNEQFF.

The gene calls are TRBV18 and TRBJ1-2; D not resolved. This CDR3 contains 15 residues. The germline CDR1 and CDR2 sequences are KGHSH and LQKENI. Trimming left V 6 bases short and J 5 bases short, with 19 bases between. CDR3 region: CASSPQGETQYGYTF. DNA for the CDR3: TGTGCCAGCTCCCCGCAAGGAGAAACTCAATATGGCTACACCTTC.

The chain uses TRBV6-1 and TRBJ1-1, with D hard to call. This CDR3 has 13 residues. Deletions cut 4 bases from V and 1 base from J, with 7 bases between. The V gene's germline CDR1 is MNHNS and CDR2 SASEGT. CDR3 amino acids: CASSVVANTEAFF. Written as DNA, the CDR3 is TGTGCCAGCAGTGTAGTGGCGAACACTGAAGCTTTCTTT.

The V gene is TRBV6-6, the J gene TRBJ1-4; D uncertain. The CDR3 is made up of 13 amino acids. V was clipped by 6 bases and J by 10 bases, with 15 bases between them. CDR1 and CDR2 (germline): MNHNY, SVGAGI (reference sequence). CDR3 nucleotide sequence: TGTGCCAGCAGCCCGCAACCGGGTTCAAAACTGTTTTTT. Translated, it gives CASSPQPGSKLFF.

This chain joins TRBV7-9 and TRBJ2-1; D uncertain. The CDR3 has 12 amino acids. Trimming removed 0 bases from V and 7 bases from J, with 4 bases in between. Germline V gene sequence: CDR1 SEHNR, CDR2 FQNEAQ (reference sequence). CDR3 sequence: CASSLAQNEQFF. DNA for the CDR3: TGTGCCAGCAGCTTAGCCCAGAATGAGCAGTTCTTC.

The V and J genes are TRBV9 and TRBJ1-6; D is perhaps TRBD1 (5 bases). Germline CDR1 and CDR2: SGDLS and YYNGEE. The length of the CDR3 is 15 residues. V was cut by 2 bases and J by 8 bases, with 14 bases left in between. CDR3 in DNA: TGTGCCAGCAGCGTGGGGCAGGGAAACGATTCACCCCTCCACTTT. As protein: CASSVGQGNDSPLHF.

This chain joins TRBV6-5 and TRBJ2-1; D gene unclear. The CDR3 loop spans 15 amino acids. From germline, CDR1 is MNHEY and CDR2 SVGAGI. V was clipped by 2 bases and J by 6 bases, with 14 bases between them. DNA for the CDR3: TGTGCCAGCAGTTACGGGTCAGAGGCACCCAATGAGCAGTTCTTC. It translates to CASSYGSEAPNEQFF.

On this clone: This same CDR3 is encoded by further DNA sequences in the sample. This chain links TRBV6-5 with TRBJ1-1; 10 bases match TRBD1. Losses at the gene ends were 6 bases for V and 4 bases for J; bases not matched to a gene: 8. The CDR3 is made up of 15 amino acids. Germline V lookup: CDR1 MNHEY, CDR2 SVGAGI. CDR3 sequence: CASSASGTGATEAFF. The CDR3 DNA follows: TGTGCCAGCAGCGCCTCCGGGACAGGGGCCACTGAAGCTTTCTTT.